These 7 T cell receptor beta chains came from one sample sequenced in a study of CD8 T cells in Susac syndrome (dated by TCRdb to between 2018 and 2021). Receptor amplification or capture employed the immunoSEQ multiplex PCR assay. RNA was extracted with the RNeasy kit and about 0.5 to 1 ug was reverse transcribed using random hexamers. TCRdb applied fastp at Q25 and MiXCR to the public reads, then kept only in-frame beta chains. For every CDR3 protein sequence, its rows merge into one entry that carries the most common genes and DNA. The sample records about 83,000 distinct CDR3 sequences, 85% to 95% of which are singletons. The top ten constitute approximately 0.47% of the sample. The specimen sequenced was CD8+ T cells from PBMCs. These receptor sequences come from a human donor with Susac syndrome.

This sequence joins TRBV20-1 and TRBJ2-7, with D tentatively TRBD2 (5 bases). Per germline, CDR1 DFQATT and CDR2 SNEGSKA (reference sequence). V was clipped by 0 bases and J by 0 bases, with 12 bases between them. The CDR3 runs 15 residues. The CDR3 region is CSARDKDWNSYEQYF. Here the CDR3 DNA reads TGCAGTGCTAGAGACAAGGACTGGAACTCCTACGAGCAGTACTTC.

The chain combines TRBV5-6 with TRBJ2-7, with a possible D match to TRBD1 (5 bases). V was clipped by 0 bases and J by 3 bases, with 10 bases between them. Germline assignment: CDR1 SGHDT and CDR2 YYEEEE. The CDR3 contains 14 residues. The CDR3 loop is CASSLDRGDYEQYF. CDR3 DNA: TGTGCCAGCAGCTTGGATAGGGGTGACTACGAGCAGTACTTC. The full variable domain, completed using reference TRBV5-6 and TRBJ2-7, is DAGVTQSPTHLIKTRGQQVTLRCSPKSGHDTVSWYQQALGQGPQFIFQYYEEEERQRGNFPDRFSGHQFPNYSSELNVNALLLGDSALYLCASSLDRGDYEQYFGPGTRLTVT.

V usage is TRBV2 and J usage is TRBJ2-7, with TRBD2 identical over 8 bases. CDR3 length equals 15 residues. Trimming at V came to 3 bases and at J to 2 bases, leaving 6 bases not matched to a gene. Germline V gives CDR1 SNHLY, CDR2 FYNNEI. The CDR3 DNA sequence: TGTGCCAGCAGTGATGTAGCGGGACGGGCCTACGAGCAGTACTTC. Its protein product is CASSDVAGRAYEQYF.

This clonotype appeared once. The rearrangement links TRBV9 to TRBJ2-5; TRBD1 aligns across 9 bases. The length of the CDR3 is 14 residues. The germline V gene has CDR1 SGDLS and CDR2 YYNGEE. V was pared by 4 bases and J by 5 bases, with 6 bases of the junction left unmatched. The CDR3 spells CASSPLGQGETQYF. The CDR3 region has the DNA TGTGCCAGCAGCCCTCTAGGACAGGGGGAGACCCAGTACTTC. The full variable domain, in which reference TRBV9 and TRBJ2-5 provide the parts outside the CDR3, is DSGVTQTPKHLITATGQRVTLRCSPRSGDLSVYWYQQSLDQGLQFLIQYYNGEERAKGNILERFSAQQFPDLHSELNLSSLELGDSALYFCASSPLGQGETQYFGPGTRLLVL.

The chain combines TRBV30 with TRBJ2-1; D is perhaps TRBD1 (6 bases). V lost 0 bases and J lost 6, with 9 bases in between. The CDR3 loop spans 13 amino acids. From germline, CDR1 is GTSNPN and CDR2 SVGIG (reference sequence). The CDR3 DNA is TGTGCCTGGAGTGTAGGCAGGGGCAATGAGCAGTTCTTC. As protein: CAWSVGRGNEQFF. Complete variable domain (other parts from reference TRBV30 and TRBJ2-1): SQTIHQWPATLVQPVGSPLSLECTVEGTSNPNLYWYRQAAGRGLQLLFYSVGIGQISSEVPQNLSASRPQDRQFILSSKKLLLSDSGFYLCAWSVGRGNEQFFGPGTRLTVL.

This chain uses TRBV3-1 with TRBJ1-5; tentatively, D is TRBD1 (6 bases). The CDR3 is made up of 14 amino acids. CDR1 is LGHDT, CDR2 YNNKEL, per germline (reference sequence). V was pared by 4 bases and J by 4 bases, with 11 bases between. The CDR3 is CASSLRTENQPQHF. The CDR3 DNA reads TGTGCCAGCAGCCTTCGGACAGAGAATCAGCCCCAGCATTTT.

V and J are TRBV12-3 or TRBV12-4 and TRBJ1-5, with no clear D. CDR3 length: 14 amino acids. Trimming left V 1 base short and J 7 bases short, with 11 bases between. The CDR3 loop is CASSLGQVDQPQHF. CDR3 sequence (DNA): TGTGCCAGCAGTTTAGGCCAGGTAGACCAGCCCCAGCATTTT.